Listed below are T cell receptor beta chains from one sample, sequenced in a study of human T cells and chemical hapten exposure. TCRdb passed the RACE reads through MiXCR, listing each CDR3 protein once. This table has under 450,000 distinct CDR3 sequences, about 4.4% appearing once. The sample consisted of whole blood, taken in connection with sensitization to the hapten diphenylcyclopropenone (DPC). The receptors were sampled from a woman in her forties or fifties with alopecia areata. Some clones in this sample may be carry-over from other donors' samples. Each CDR3 is given with its conserved first and last residue. The D gene is left open where the match is weak. Part of the rows lack a size; the others show once, few, many or a class for expanded clones.

v_call: TRBV20-1; clone_size: -; d_call: TRBD1; j_call: TRBJ1-2; cdr3_aa: CSARESGQGKFGYTF; cdr3_nt: TGCAGTGCTAGGGAATCGGGACAGGGAAAATTTGGCTACACCTTC
v_call: TRBV4-3; clone_size: many; d_call: -; j_call: TRBJ1-4; cdr3_aa: CASSQFSVATNEKLFF; cdr3_nt: TGCGCCAGCAGCCAGTTCTCCGTTGCAACTAATGAAAAACTGTTTTTT
v_call: TRBV6-6; clone_size: many; d_call: -; j_call: TRBJ2-5; cdr3_aa: CASSYYPPTDRRETQYF; cdr3_nt: TGTGCCAGCAGTTACTATCCTCCGACGGACCGCCGAGAGACCCAGTACTTC
v_call: TRBV24-1; clone_size: -; d_call: TRBD2; j_call: TRBJ2-1; cdr3_aa: CATSDSPGVAGGSSYNEQFF; cdr3_nt: TGTGCCACCAGTGATTCGCCCGGAGTAGCGGGTGGAAGCTCCTACAATGAGCAGTTCTTC
v_call: TRBV5-6; clone_size: -; d_call: -; j_call: TRBJ2-6; cdr3_aa: CASSSRVSGANVLTF; cdr3_nt: TGTGCCAGCAGCTCCAGGGTCTCTGGGGCCAACGTCCTGACTTTC
v_call: TRBV10-3; clone_size: few; d_call: -; j_call: TRBJ2-7; cdr3_aa: CAISGAAVVDEQYF; cdr3_nt: TGTGCCATCAGTGGGGCCGCTGTCGTGGACGAGCAGTACTTC
v_call: TRBV12-3/TRBV12-4; clone_size: -; d_call: -; j_call: TRBJ1-1; cdr3_aa: CASRHTGWSGNTEAFF; cdr3_nt: TGTGCCAGCAGGCACACAGGGTGGTCTGGGAACACTGAAGCTTTCTTT
v_call: TRBV9; clone_size: -; d_call: -; j_call: TRBJ1-2; cdr3_aa: CASSSPHRDLSYGYTF; cdr3_nt: TGTGCCAGCAGCTCGCCACACAGGGATTTAAGCTATGGCTACACCTTC
v_call: TRBV20-1; clone_size: many; d_call: -; j_call: TRBJ1-4; cdr3_aa: CSARDLGEVRTNEKLFF; cdr3_nt: TGCAGTGCTAGAGATCTGGGGGAGGTGAGAACTAATGAAAAACTGTTTTTT
v_call: TRBV12-3/TRBV12-4; clone_size: many; d_call: -; j_call: TRBJ1-2; cdr3_aa: CASKGRDGYTF; cdr3_nt: TGTGCCAGCAAGGGACGAGATGGCTACACCTTC
v_call: TRBV27; clone_size: -; d_call: TRBD2; j_call: TRBJ2-2; cdr3_aa: CASSPPGLAGGPDTGELFF; cdr3_nt: TGTGCCAGCAGTCCTCCGGGACTAGCGGGAGGGCCGGACACCGGGGAGCTGTTTTTT
v_call: TRBV9; clone_size: many; d_call: TRBD2; j_call: TRBJ2-1; cdr3_aa: CASSPRAGGPYNEQFF; cdr3_nt: TGTGCCAGCAGCCCACGAGCGGGGGGTCCCTACAATGAGCAGTTCTTC
v_call: TRBV7-8; clone_size: few; d_call: -; j_call: TRBJ1-5; cdr3_aa: CASSFGPFQPQHF; cdr3_nt: TGTGCCAGCAGCTTTGGACCGTTCCAGCCCCAGCATTTT
v_call: TRBV6-5; clone_size: many; d_call: -; j_call: TRBJ2-5; cdr3_aa: CASSYVGYSQETQYF; cdr3_nt: TGTGCCAGCAGTTACGTTGGCTACTCCCAAGAGACCCAGTACTTC
v_call: TRBV7-9; clone_size: -; d_call: -; j_call: TRBJ1-5; cdr3_aa: CASSLVDNQPQHF; cdr3_nt: TGTGCCAGCAGCTTAGTGGACAATCAGCCCCAGCATTTT
v_call: TRBV29-1; clone_size: many; d_call: -; j_call: TRBJ1-5; cdr3_aa: CSVVGSFDQPQHF; cdr3_nt: TGCAGCGTGGTAGGGTCGTTTGATCAGCCCCAGCATTTT
v_call: TRBV7-6; clone_size: -; d_call: -; j_call: TRBJ2-2; cdr3_aa: CASSLGPRTNTGELFF; cdr3_nt: TGTGCCAGCAGCTTAGGGCCGCGTACGAACACCGGGGAGCTGTTTTTT
v_call: TRBV12-3/TRBV12-4; clone_size: many; d_call: -; j_call: TRBJ1-5; cdr3_aa: CASSLARDQPQHF; cdr3_nt: TGTGCCAGCAGTTTAGCCAGGGATCAGCCCCAGCATTTT
v_call: TRBV7-2; clone_size: many; d_call: -; j_call: TRBJ1-2; cdr3_aa: CASSPMTNYGYTF; cdr3_nt: TGTGCCAGCAGCCCTATGACTAACTATGGCTACACCTTC
v_call: TRBV28; clone_size: many; d_call: TRBD2; j_call: TRBJ2-2; cdr3_aa: CGVAGVSTGELFF; cdr3_nt: TGTGGCGTAGCGGGAGTTTCCACCGGGGAGCTGTTTTTT
v_call: TRBV6-5; clone_size: -; d_call: -; j_call: TRBJ1-4; cdr3_aa: CASSYSSQAGEKLFF; cdr3_nt: TGTGCCAGCAGTTACTCGTCCCAGGCCGGGGAAAAACTGTTTTTT
v_call: TRBV29-1; clone_size: -; d_call: TRBD2; j_call: TRBJ2-7; cdr3_aa: CSVEGASGSSNEQYF; cdr3_nt: TGCAGCGTTGAAGGGGCTAGCGGGAGCAGTAACGAGCAGTACTTC
v_call: TRBV10-3; clone_size: -; d_call: -; j_call: TRBJ2-7; cdr3_aa: CAISPAGAYEQYF; cdr3_nt: TGTGCCATCAGCCCGGCGGGCGCCTACGAGCAGTACTTC
v_call: TRBV25-1; clone_size: -; d_call: TRBD1; j_call: TRBJ2-1; cdr3_aa: CASTGQGYNEQFF; cdr3_nt: TGTGCCAGCACCGGACAGGGCTACAATGAGCAGTTCTTC
v_call: TRBV28; clone_size: many; d_call: TRBD1; j_call: TRBJ2-7; cdr3_aa: CASSSGAGQGLYEQYF; cdr3_nt: TGTGCCAGCAGTTCAGGGGCGGGACAGGGCCTCTACGAGCAGTACTTC
v_call: TRBV27; clone_size: many; d_call: TRBD2; j_call: TRBJ2-3; cdr3_aa: CASRPGTSSTDTQYF; cdr3_nt: TGTGCCAGCAGGCCTGGGACTAGCAGCACAGATACGCAGTATTTT
v_call: TRBV3-1; clone_size: -; d_call: -; j_call: TRBJ1-1; cdr3_aa: CASSLYSGTEAFF; cdr3_nt: TGTGCCAGCAGCCTATATTCGGGGACTGAAGCTTTCTTT
v_call: TRBV9; clone_size: many; d_call: -; j_call: TRBJ2-2; cdr3_aa: CASSPTQGGSGELFF; cdr3_nt: TGTGCCAGCAGCCCTACCCAGGGTGGAAGCGGGGAGCTGTTTTTT
v_call: TRBV20-1; clone_size: -; d_call: -; j_call: TRBJ1-5; cdr3_aa: CSAPDQGLNQPQHF; cdr3_nt: TGCAGTGCCCCTGACCAGGGGCTCAATCAGCCCCAGCATTTT
v_call: TRBV12-3/TRBV12-4; clone_size: many; d_call: -; j_call: TRBJ2-2; cdr3_aa: CASSPDTGELFF; cdr3_nt: TGTGCCAGCAGCCCCGACACCGGGGAGCTGTTTTTT
v_call: TRBV11-2; clone_size: many; d_call: TRBD1; j_call: TRBJ2-3; cdr3_aa: CASSLGVTGVGDTQYF; cdr3_nt: TGTGCCAGCAGCTTAGGAGTGACAGGGGTAGGAGATACGCAGTATTTT
v_call: TRBV12-3/TRBV12-4; clone_size: -; d_call: TRBD1; j_call: TRBJ1-1; cdr3_aa: CASRSSGGGTEAFF; cdr3_nt: TGTGCCAGCAGGAGTTCAGGGGGCGGCACTGAAGCTTTCTTT
v_call: TRBV27; clone_size: many; d_call: -; j_call: TRBJ2-7; cdr3_aa: CASRTGTTYEQYF; cdr3_nt: TGTGCCAGCAGAACAGGGACTACCTACGAGCAGTACTTC
v_call: TRBV30; clone_size: many; d_call: -; j_call: TRBJ1-2; cdr3_aa: CAWSPRGYGYTF; cdr3_nt: TGTGCCTGGAGTCCACGGGGCTATGGCTACACCTTC
v_call: TRBV20-1; clone_size: -; d_call: -; j_call: TRBJ2-3; cdr3_aa: CSARDEGFSRMGTQYF; cdr3_nt: TGCAGTGCTAGAGATGAAGGTTTTTCAAGAATGGGTACGCAGTATTTT
v_call: TRBV24-1; clone_size: -; d_call: -; j_call: TRBJ1-1; cdr3_aa: CATRKEGNTEAFF; cdr3_nt: TGTGCCACCAGGAAAGAAGGGAACACTGAAGCTTTCTTT
v_call: TRBV5-1; clone_size: many; d_call: -; j_call: TRBJ2-1; cdr3_aa: CASSFRDGGNNEQFF; cdr3_nt: TGCGCCAGCAGCTTCCGGGACGGGGGTAATAATGAGCAGTTCTTC
v_call: TRBV29-1; clone_size: -; d_call: -; j_call: TRBJ2-7; cdr3_aa: CSVAGNSNDQYF; cdr3_nt: TGCAGCGTTGCGGGGAACTCCAACGATCAGTACTTC
v_call: TRBV6-6; clone_size: few; d_call: TRBD1; j_call: TRBJ1-5; cdr3_aa: CASSRRQGRGNQPQHF; cdr3_nt: TGTGCCAGCAGCCGAAGACAGGGTCGAGGCAATCAGCCCCAGCATTTT
v_call: TRBV5-1; clone_size: -; d_call: -; j_call: TRBJ2-7; cdr3_aa: CASSAPPDF; cdr3_nt: TGCGCCAGCAGTGCCCCGCCGGACTTC
v_call: TRBV30; clone_size: few; d_call: -; j_call: TRBJ1-1; cdr3_aa: CAWSQENTEAFF; cdr3_nt: TGTGCCTGGTCCCAGGAGAACACTGAAGCTTTCTTT
v_call: TRBV7-6; clone_size: many; d_call: TRBD1; j_call: TRBJ1-2; cdr3_aa: CASSLTSGQAYINYGYTF; cdr3_nt: TGTGCCAGCAGCTTAACGTCAGGACAGGCGTACATTAACTATGGCTACACCTTC
v_call: TRBV7-2; clone_size: -; d_call: -; j_call: TRBJ2-2; cdr3_aa: CASSPLRAENTGELFF; cdr3_nt: TGTGCCAGCAGCCCCTTACGGGCTGAGAACACCGGGGAGCTGTTTTTT
v_call: TRBV7-2; clone_size: many; d_call: -; j_call: TRBJ1-3; cdr3_aa: CASSLGFSGNTIYF; cdr3_nt: TGTGCCAGCAGCTTGGGTTTCTCTGGAAACACCATATATTTT
v_call: TRBV11-2; clone_size: -; d_call: TRBD1; j_call: TRBJ2-7; cdr3_aa: CASRRDRGSYEQYF; cdr3_nt: TGTGCCAGCAGGCGGGACAGGGGCTCCTACGAGCAGTACTTC
v_call: TRBV6-5; clone_size: few; d_call: -; j_call: TRBJ2-1; cdr3_aa: CASSPATVYNEQFF; cdr3_nt: TGTGCCAGCAGTCCCGCGACAGTTTACAATGAGCAGTTCTTC